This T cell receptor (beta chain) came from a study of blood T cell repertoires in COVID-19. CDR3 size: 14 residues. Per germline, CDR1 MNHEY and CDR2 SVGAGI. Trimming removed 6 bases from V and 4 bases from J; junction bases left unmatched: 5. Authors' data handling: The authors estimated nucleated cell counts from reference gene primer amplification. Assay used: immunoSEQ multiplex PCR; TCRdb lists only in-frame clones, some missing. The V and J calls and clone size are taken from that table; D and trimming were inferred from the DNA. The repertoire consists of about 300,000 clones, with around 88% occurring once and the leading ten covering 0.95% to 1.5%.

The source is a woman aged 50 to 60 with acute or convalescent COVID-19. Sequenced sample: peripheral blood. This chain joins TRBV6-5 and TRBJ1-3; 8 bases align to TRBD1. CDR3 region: CASSPGGLGNTIYF. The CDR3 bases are TGTGCCAGCAGCCCAGGGGGCCTAGGAAACACCATATATTTT.